This note documents a single TCR beta chain sequence. The antigen it binds to is not known. No base quality values were provided; no much bigger clone lies one nucleotide off. The junction shows trimming of 1 base on V and 4 bases on J, plus 20 bases between the germline ends. Reading from cysteine to phenylalanine, the CDR3 counts 18 amino acids. Only the CDR3 portion is preserved as DNA: 54 bases, with reading frame beginning at the first base. From a lookup of the germline V gene, CDR1 and CDR2 are SGHAT and FQNNGV. Each donor gave one peripheral blood draw, around 0.12 L on average, collected into heparinised tubes. A BD FACSAria II and a panel including CD45RO, CCR7, CD25, CD127, CD95 and CD27 were used to sort naive, central memory, regulatory and stem cell-like memory CD4+ T cells. Every sorted population had a purity above 95%. Right away, PBMCs were isolated by Lymphoprep density gradient centrifugation and were stained directly, with no culture step. Samples were stained and sorted in pairs, with one healthy donor and one patient per experiment, so that batch effects were minimized.

The entire amount of isolated RNA was reverse transcribed using the High Capacity cDNA Reverse Transcription Kit, so the sequenced TCRB transcripts were expressed ones. Naive, central memory and regulatory T cell samples underwent deep immunoSEQ sequencing, averaging about 3.57 million total reads per sample. Sorted cells were lysed in RLT buffer and RNA was extracted with DNase-treated RNeasy Micro or Mini kits, depending on cell number. To prevent cross-contamination, every cell subset was processed on its own, while patient and healthy donor samples were processed together. TCRB sequences were amplified from cDNA with the immunoSEQ multiplex PCR, producing 87-bp fragments spanning the CDR3 region. Sequencing of the amplicons was done on the Illumina HiSeq platform. The study's own analysis went as follows. PCR bias was corrected computationally using synthetic template baselines, and reads within Hamming distance 2 were collapsed, with unmergeable singletons discarded. Reads were aligned against IMGT so that V, D and J genes, CDR3 length and insertions or deletions at six rearrangement sites could be assigned. Within each subset, clonotype counts were normalized to sorted cell number, after which true diversity and Gini coefficients were computed with the tcR R package. Repertoire sharing was quantified using the overlap coefficient calculated on TCRB nucleotide sequences. Out-of-frame TCRB sequences from naive cells were analyzed to stand in for the pre-selection repertoire. The immuneACCESS repertoire file appears here via TCRdb, limited to in-frame rearrangements. These files lack a portion of the clones; in checked studies, under half of the deficit traces to unresolved V genes, and the cause of the others is not known. V and J calls and clone size come straight from that table; D and trimming were deduced from the DNA. Within this sample are about 650,000 clones, with around an eighth of them counted one time only. The ten largest clonotypes hold 0.095% to 0.15% of the sample.

The sample is drawn from a study of beta chain features in type 1 diabetes listed by TCRdb under 2018. With regard to the full study: No differences in mean age, gender distribution, total cell number or subset yield were found between patients and healthy donors. The study compared TCRB repertoires of sorted circulating CD4+ T cell subsets between recently diagnosed type 1 diabetes patients and matched healthy donors. A total of just under 110,000,000 sorted cells were examined across all samples, and RNA yield correlated strongly with the number of cells per subset. Regulatory and stem cell-like memory subsets were obtained from only 8 patients and about eight healthy donors, while naive and central memory subsets were obtained from all 30 or so donors.

What the work shows at the level of the full study, not this receptor alone: Shorter templates might be favored by PCR, yet because patient and control samples were amplified and corrected together, any such skew would affect both groups equally. The naive, central memory and regulatory TCRB repertoires appeared to resemble one another more closely among patients than among healthy donors. Because small numbers of individuals were included in the HLA sub-analyses, any influence of HLA type on TCRB rearrangement was left unresolved. At VDJ recombination sites, type 1 diabetes patients had fewer insertions and more deleted nucleotides, which implies abnormalities in thymic rearrangement. A moderate but significant shortening of TCRB CDR3 length was observed in type 1 diabetes patients in all four CD4+ subsets. Because cDNA rather than genomic DNA was sequenced, highly expressing activated cells could have been over-represented, although no difference in activation and CD3 levels was found between groups.

The sequencing sample was made of naive CD4+ T cells from blood. Reading the label with the study, this specimen's cell subset or site is: true naive CD4+ T cells. The receptor chain draws on TRBV11-2 and TRBJ2-1; TRBD2 is perhaps the D gene, given 6 matching bases. The receptor was derived from a young man with type 1 diabetes. The DNA sequence reads TGTGCCAGCAGCTTAGGCAACCGGGACTCCACCCGATACAATGAGCAGTTCTTC. Its product reads: CASSLGNRDSTRYNEQFF. With the portions outside the CDR3 filled from the reference TRBV11-2 and TRBJ2-1 genes, the complete variable region becomes EAGVAQSPRYKIIEKRQSVAFWCNPISGHATLYWYQQILGQGPKLLIQFQNNGVVDDSQLPKDRFSAERLKGVDSTLKIQPAKLEDSAVYLCASSLGNRDSTRYNEQFFGPGTRLTVL.